The T cell receptor (beta chain) under discussion was sequenced for a study of cytomegalovirus exposure and HLA in healthy donors (dated by TCRdb to about 2017). Describing the broader study: An earlier analysis of 587 of the donors reported about 290 Gb of sequence data and roughly 100 million unique TCR beta sequences from about 200 million T cells. About 320 gigabases of sequencing data and 70 million to 85 million unique TCR sequences were included in an early release covering roughly 700 HLA-typed donors. Of the 300 to 500 genotyped donors, 75% to 85% were placed in the genetic ancestry cluster associated with self-reported Caucasian donors. The study aimed to test whether cataloging public T cell receptors could reveal signatures of past pathogen exposure. Using immunosequencing, the study profiled T cell repertoires from about 610 subjects and related those repertoires to cytomegalovirus serostatus. Besides the first cohort of more than 650 subjects, a separate validation cohort made up of roughly 130 different subjects was used. To predict cytomegalovirus infection status, the study combined high-throughput TCR immunosequencing, statistical association of individual TCRs with disease status, and machine learning. To study patterns of TCR occurrence, a later analysis re-analyzed previously published TCR beta repertoires from several hundred donors and added high-resolution HLA genotyping. Rather than drawing on any new phenotypic data, the later analysis identified candidate immune exposures from TCR beta sequences and the way those sequences occurred across donors. To decide whether each TCR beta V gene segment behaved as functional or pseudogenic, an earlier analysis of approximately 590 of the donors relied on high-throughput TCR beta sequencing. Donor age, sex, ethnicity and CMV serostatus were compiled alongside the repertoire data. In a later genetic analysis, genome-wide SNP genotypes for about three fifths of the roughly 670 donors were used, and that subset was treated as a discovery cohort. Every repertoire in the discovery cohort had been generated on one and the same sequencing platform. HLA typing covered class I and class II loci at four-digit resolution. Typing coverage varied by locus: roughly 629-630 donors for A, B, C, DRB1 and DQB1; approximately 500 for DQA1; about 600 for DPA1; fewer than 480 for DPB1. Several DR-DQ haplotypes were treated as single units for association and clustering because of strong linkage in the cohort. Among 300 to 500 genotyped donors of the cohort, an average of around 240,000 unique TCR beta nucleotide sequences was sequenced per donor, of which roughly 18% were non-productive.

The germline V gene (reference sequence) yields MNHEY for CDR1 and SMNVEV for CDR2. Relative to germline, V is 5 bases shorter and J is 3 bases shorter, with 11 bases between their ends. The CDR3 numbers 14 residues from cysteine through phenylalanine. Only the CDR3 region is kept as DNA, spanning 42 bases read in frame from base 1. The cohort comprised 666 healthy bone marrow donors. Cohort members were all nominally healthy when sampled, although unrecorded immune exposures were likely present. The donor tested CMV seropositive, placing the donor among the 310 or so seropositive members of the cohort. A peripheral blood sample was collected from each donor, and TCR beta sequencing was performed on peripheral blood mononuclear cells. Genomic DNA extraction from the blood cell samples was performed with the Qiagen DNeasy Blood Extraction Kit. Libraries were constructed by the immunoSEQ multiplex PCR assay. For the multiplex PCR, a mixture combining 60 forward primers for TCR Vbeta segments and 13 reverse primers for TCR Jbeta segments was used. The CDR3 region of rearranged TCR beta genes was amplified from genomic DNA by a multiplex PCR assay. Amplified TCR beta libraries were sequenced as 87-base-pair reads on the Illumina HiSeq System. For the original study's pipeline: A later analysis counted approximately 76 million unique TCR beta chains across the 600 to 850 repertoires, and around 9.9 million of these chains were shared by at least two donors. Raw reads were error-corrected and collapsed into unique sequences by a nearest-neighbor algorithm in which closely related sequences were merged to remove PCR and sequencing errors. V, D and J gene segments were assigned by aligning CDR3 sequences to IMGT reference sequences. Each retained sequence needed at least a six-nucleotide match to both a V gene segment and a J gene segment. A rearrangement counted as productive if the CDR3 had no stop codons and remained in frame with V and J, and every other rearrangement counted as non-productive. CDR3 was defined according to IMGT convention as the region running from the second conserved V-encoded cysteine to the conserved J-encoded phenylalanine. The earlier analysis of about 620 of the donors excluded sequences that lacked an unambiguous match to a single V gene segment. In an earlier analysis of some 590 of the donors, a V segment was called functional when productive rearrangements were above 56.7%, and segregating when the standard deviation between donors exceeded 5%. To diagnose cytomegalovirus status from the catalog of TCR beta chain sequences, a statistical classification framework was built. In a later analysis, TCR nucleotide sequences were compared against IMGT/GENE-DB human TR gene sequences so that V and J genes could be assigned. In a later analysis, CDR3 sequences and most-parsimonious VDJ recombination scenarios were assigned using the TCRdist pipeline. In a later analysis, each TCR beta chain was defined by its CDR3 amino acid sequence together with its V-gene family, and reads lacking a unique V-gene family were excluded. As a way to deal with suspected cross-contamination and a sequencing artifact, a later analysis dropped 450 to 600 nucleotide sequences that were highly shared and had low generation probability. For each public chain, a later analysis derived a clonal expansion index from normalized ranks of inferred template counts within each repertoire. In a later analysis, generation probabilities were computed with a VDJ recombination model fitted to out-of-frame rearrangements, and the resulting probabilities were checked against IGoR. In a later analysis, TCR-TCR, TCR-HLA and TCR-CMV co-occurrence was scored with hypergeometric tests, and a repertoire-size bias correction was applied to TCR pairs. To estimate false discovery rates, a later analysis permuted the HLA or CMV assignments 20 times. In a later analysis, co-occurring TCRs were grouped with DBSCAN, and TCRdist sequence similarity was added when clustering was performed within HLA-allele-positive subsets. Co-occurrence clustering excluded repertoires with fewer than 30,000 or more than 120,000 public chains, plus five with anomalous nucleotide sharing. TCRdb stores this immuneACCESS table with in-frame sequences only. Part of the clones is absent; in the studies checked, under half of the shortfall reflects unresolved V genes, and no reason is known for the rest. Clonal size and the V and J genes are those of that table, whereas D and trimming came from the DNA. The sample table records fewer than 120,000 clones; 65% to 80% of these occur just once. The ten largest clones capture 2.5% to 3% of the sample.

Study-wide conclusions, independent of this receptor: A further reported finding was that TCR beta sequences accurately predicted the HLA-A and HLA-B alleles for most subjects in the first cohort. Because HLA typing was unavailable for some donors at each locus, only the typed subset was used in association tests. The cohort was sequenced for TCR beta chains only, and without alpha or paired-chain data the features that could be detected were limited. In a later analysis, HLA-associated TCR beta chains were found to be more clonally expanded and to have lower generation probabilities than equally common non-associated chains. Specific HLA alleles were associated with 15,000 to 20,000 TCR beta sequences at a false discovery rate of 0.05 in a later analysis. A later analysis found that TCR association rates varied across HLA loci, with DRB1 alleles showing the most associated TCRs and HLA-C alleles the fewest. Correlated functional status among segregating V segments might be attributable to linkage disequilibrium, but an unknown experimental factor could not be ruled out. An earlier analysis of 587 of the donors showed that most TCR beta V segments appeared in productive rearrangements either about 87% or about 30% of the time, which broadly matched IMGT annotations. A cluster of highly shared sequence variants was judged likely to be a technical artifact of the sequencing pipeline. In a later genetic analysis, fewer N-insertions in productive TCRs were reported among donors in an Asian-associated ancestry cluster than the approximately 670-donor mean. V-gene and J-gene trimming of TCR beta chains was associated with a missense DCLRE1C variant in a later genetic analysis, and the association was replicated in an independent cohort. In vitro tests confirmed that a few of the cytomegalovirus-associated TCR beta chains recognize cytomegalovirus antigens. Immune exposure information for the cohort was limited to CMV serostatus. The 87-base-pair reads could not distinguish some IMGT-functional V segments, including TRBV6-2 and TRBV6-3, so those segments were excluded. According to the authors, the approach could potentially be generalized to other disease states and immunological phenotypes. According to a later analysis, parvovirus B19, influenza, CMV and Epstein-Barr virus appeared linked to several top co-occurrence clusters. A total of 164 TCR beta chains were listed by the study as associated with cytomegalovirus. When HLA alleles, especially DR and DQ, strongly co-occurred, attributing TCR associations to individual alleles was difficult. While some public TCRs were present in many individuals, most TCR sequences turned up only very rarely across donors. The presence/absence analyses assumed that sequencing depth was roughly uniform across donors, and that assumption may not be true. The earlier analysis of 587 of the donors excluded roughly 16 rarely observed V segments, including chromosome 9 orphons, because counts were too low. In a later analysis, most CMV-associated TCR beta chains were found to appear HLA-restricted, with HLA associations seemingly driven largely by CMV exposure. In both the original and validation cohorts, the classifier was reported to diagnose cytomegalovirus status with high specificity and sensitivity.

Only one count was recorded for this clone. Its antigen target is currently unknown. There are no base qualities to consult, and no much larger clone falls within one base. The chain employs TRBV27 and TRBJ2-1; the best D guess is TRBD2, with 6 bases matching. This receptor was taken from a woman aged 55-70 years in good health and CMV-seropositive. The sequencing input was PBMCs. The CDR3 corresponds to CASSHRDFYNEQFF. Here is the DNA: TGTGCCAGCAGTCACCGGGACTTCTACAATGAGCAGTTCTTC.